The 8 T cell receptor beta chains reported below all come from one sample, sequenced in a study of T cell responses to AZD1222 COVID-19 vaccine. TCRdb's table, derived via immunoSEQ multiplex PCR, lists solely in-frame clones and lacks some. Of 80,000 to 100,000 clones listed, about 88% are singletons. Sequenced material: peripheral blood, taken on day 0 of AZD1222 vaccination. These receptors were obtained from an adult in good health.

For the CDR3, the DNA is TGCAGCTTAGGGACAGCTAGATACAATGAGCAGTTCTTC. Protein product: CSLGTARYNEQFF. The chain combines TRBV29-1 with TRBJ2-1; 7 bases are shared with TRBD1. This CDR3 comprises 13 residues. CDR1 is SQVTM, CDR2 ANQGSEA, per germline. V was clipped by 8 bases and J by 4 bases; unmatched bases: 8.

This chain joins TRBV4-3 and TRBJ1-1; D gene ambiguous. Looked up from germline, CDR1 is LGHNA and CDR2 is YSLEER. This CDR3 spans 13 amino acids. V gave up 6 bases and J gave up 0 bases, with 8 bases separating them. CDR3 nucleotide sequence: TGCGCCAGCAGTGGGATTATGAACACTGAAGCTTTCTTT. Residues: CASSGIMNTEAFF.

This chain connects TRBV9 to TRBJ2-3; TRBD2 might be the D (7 bases). Germline V gene data show CDR1 as SGDLS and CDR2 as YYNGEE. Trimming pared 2 bases from V and 0 bases from J, leaving 10 bases between. This CDR3 spans 15 amino acids. The CDR3 bases are TGTGCCAGCAGCGTGGGGGGGCATAGCACAGATACGCAGTATTTT. This encodes CASSVGGHSTDTQYF.

This rearrangement joins TRBV18 to TRBJ2-7; 11 bases agree with TRBD1. The CDR3 has 15 amino acids. The germline gives CDR1 KGHSH, CDR2 LQKENI. V lost 4 bases, J lost 1 base, and 3 bases stayed unmatched. The CDR3 loop reads CASSQGQGVSYEQYF. In DNA form, the CDR3 reads TGTGCCAGCTCACAGGGACAGGGGGTTTCCTACGAGCAGTACTTC.

This clone came up once. The rearrangement uses TRBV27 and TRBJ2-7; D perhaps matches TRBD2 (6 bases). The germline V and J ends were trimmed by 5 bases and 4 bases, with 15 bases remaining between them. The CDR3 runs to 14 residues. Germline CDR1 reads MNHEY; CDR2 reads SMNVEV (reference sequence). This CDR3 reads CASSLAEGPYEQYF. The CDR3 DNA reads as TGTGCCAGCAGTCTCGCGGAGGGCCCATACGAGCAGTACTTC.

This clone came up once. The rearrangement joins TRBV2 to TRBJ1-1; maybe TRBD1 (5 bases). Trimming left V 10 bases short and J 8 bases short, with 20 bases between. This CDR3 spans 13 amino acids. Looked up from germline, CDR1 is SNHLY and CDR2 is FYNNEI. Written as DNA, the CDR3 is TGTGCCACCCAACGGGACCCACTCTCAGAAGCTTTCTTT. This translates into CATQRDPLSEAFF.

The chain has TRBV30 and TRBJ1-3; 7 bases line up with TRBD1. CDR1 is GTSNPN, CDR2 SVGIG, per germline (reference sequence). This CDR3 spans 17 amino acids. Germline trimming cut 5 bases from V and 0 bases from J; bases unmatched to any gene: 13. The CDR3 nucleotides are TGTGCCTGGTCCTCCCCCCCCACAGGGGCCTCTGGAAACACCATATATTTT. Translating gives CAWSSPPTGASGNTIYF.

The genes are TRBV28 and TRBJ1-4, with D unresolved. Trimming cost V 9 bases and J 1 base, with 9 bases left between them. Germline V gene data show CDR1 as MDHEN and CDR2 as SYDVKM. The CDR3 runs 13 residues. CDR3 nucleotides: TGTGCCAGTTACACGGTAACTAATGAAAAACTGTTTTTT. Its protein product is CASYTVTNEKLFF.